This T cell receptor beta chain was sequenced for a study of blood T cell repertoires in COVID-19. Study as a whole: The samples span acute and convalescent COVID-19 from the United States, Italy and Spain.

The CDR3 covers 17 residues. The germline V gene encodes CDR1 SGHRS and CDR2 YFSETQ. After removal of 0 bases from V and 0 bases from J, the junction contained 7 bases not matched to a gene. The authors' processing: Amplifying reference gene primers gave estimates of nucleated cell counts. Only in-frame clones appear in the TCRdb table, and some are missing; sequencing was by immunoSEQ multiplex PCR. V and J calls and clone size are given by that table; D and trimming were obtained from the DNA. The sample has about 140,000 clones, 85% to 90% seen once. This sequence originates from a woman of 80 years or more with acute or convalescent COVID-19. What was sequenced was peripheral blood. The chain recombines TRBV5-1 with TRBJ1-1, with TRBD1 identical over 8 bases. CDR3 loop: CASSLGAGGEMNTEAFF. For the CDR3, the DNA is TGCGCCAGCAGCTTGGGGGCAGGGGGCGAGATGAACACTGAAGCTTTCTTT. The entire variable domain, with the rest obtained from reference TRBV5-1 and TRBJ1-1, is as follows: KAGVTQTPRYLIKTRGQQVTLSCSPISGHRSVSWYQQTPGQGLQFLFEYFSETQRNKGNFPGRFSGRQFSNSRSEMNVSTLELGDSALYLCASSLGAGGEMNTEAFFGQGTRLTVV.